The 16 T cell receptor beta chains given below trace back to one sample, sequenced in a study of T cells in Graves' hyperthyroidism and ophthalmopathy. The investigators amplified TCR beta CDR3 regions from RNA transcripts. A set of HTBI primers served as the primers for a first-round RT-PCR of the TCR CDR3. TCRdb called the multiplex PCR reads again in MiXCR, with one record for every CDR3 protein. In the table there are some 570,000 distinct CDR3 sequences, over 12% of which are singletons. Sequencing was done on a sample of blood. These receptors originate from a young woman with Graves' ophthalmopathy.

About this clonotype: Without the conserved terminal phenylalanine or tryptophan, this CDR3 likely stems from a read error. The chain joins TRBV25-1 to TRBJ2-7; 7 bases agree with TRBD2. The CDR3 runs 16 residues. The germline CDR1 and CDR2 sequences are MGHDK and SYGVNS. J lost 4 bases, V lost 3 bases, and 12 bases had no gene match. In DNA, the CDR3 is TGTGCCAGCAGTGACGGGGATTCGGGAGCGGGATACGAGCAGTACATC. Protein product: CASSDGDSGAGYEQYI.

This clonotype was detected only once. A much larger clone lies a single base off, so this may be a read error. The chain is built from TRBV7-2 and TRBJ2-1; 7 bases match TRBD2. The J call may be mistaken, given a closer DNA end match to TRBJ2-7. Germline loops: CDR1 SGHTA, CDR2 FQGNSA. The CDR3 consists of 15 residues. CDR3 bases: TGTGCCAGCAGTCCATCTAGCGGTAATTACAATGAGCAGTACTTC. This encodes CASSPSSGNYNEQYF.

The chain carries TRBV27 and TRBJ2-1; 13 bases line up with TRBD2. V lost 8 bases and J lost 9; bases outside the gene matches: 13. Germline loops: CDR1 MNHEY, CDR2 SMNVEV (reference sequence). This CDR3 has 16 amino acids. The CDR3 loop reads CASGFVGTSGIREQFF. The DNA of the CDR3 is TGTGCCAGCGGGTTCGTCGGGACTAGCGGGATCCGTGAGCAGTTCTTC.

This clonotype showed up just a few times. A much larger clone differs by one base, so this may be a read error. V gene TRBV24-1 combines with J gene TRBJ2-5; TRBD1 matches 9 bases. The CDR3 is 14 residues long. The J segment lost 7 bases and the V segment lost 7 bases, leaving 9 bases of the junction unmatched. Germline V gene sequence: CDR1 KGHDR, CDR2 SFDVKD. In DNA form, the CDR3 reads TGTGCCACCAGCCAGACAGGGGGAAAAGGGACCCAGTACTTC. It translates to CATSQTGGKGTQYF.

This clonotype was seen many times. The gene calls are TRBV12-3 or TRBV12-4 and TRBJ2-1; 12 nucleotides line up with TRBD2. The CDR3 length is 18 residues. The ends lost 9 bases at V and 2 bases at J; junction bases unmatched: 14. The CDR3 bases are TGTGCCAGTAGCAACCCGACTAGCGGGAGTGGAACCTACAATGAGCAGTTCTTC. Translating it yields CASSNPTSGSGTYNEQFF.

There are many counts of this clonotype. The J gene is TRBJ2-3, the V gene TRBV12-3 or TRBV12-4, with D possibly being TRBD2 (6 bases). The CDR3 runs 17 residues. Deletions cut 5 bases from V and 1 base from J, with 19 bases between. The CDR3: CASSPGARRARTDTQYF. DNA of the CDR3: TGTGCCAGCAGTCCGGGAGCCCGGCGGGCACGCACAGATACGCAGTATTTT.

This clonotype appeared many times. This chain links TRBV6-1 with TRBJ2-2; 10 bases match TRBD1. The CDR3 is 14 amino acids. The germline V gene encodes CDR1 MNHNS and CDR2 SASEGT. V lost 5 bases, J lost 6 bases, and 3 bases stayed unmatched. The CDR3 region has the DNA TGTGCCAGCAGTCGGACAGGGGGGGCCGGGGAGCTGTTTTTT. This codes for CASSRTGGAGELFF.

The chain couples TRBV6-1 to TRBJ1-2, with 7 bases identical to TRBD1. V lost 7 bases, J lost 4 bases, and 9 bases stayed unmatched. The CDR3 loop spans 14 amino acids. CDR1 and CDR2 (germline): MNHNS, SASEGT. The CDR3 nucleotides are TGTGCCAGCAACTCACGAGGGGGCGGCTATGGCTACACCTTC. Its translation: CASNSRGGGYGYTF.

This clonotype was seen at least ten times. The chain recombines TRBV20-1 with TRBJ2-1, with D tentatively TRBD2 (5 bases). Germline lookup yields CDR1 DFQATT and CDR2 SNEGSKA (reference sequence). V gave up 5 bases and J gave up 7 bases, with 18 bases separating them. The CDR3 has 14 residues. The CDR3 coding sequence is TGCAGTGCTCATCCTGGAGGCGCATGGAATGAGCAGTTCTTC. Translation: CSAHPGGAWNEQFF.

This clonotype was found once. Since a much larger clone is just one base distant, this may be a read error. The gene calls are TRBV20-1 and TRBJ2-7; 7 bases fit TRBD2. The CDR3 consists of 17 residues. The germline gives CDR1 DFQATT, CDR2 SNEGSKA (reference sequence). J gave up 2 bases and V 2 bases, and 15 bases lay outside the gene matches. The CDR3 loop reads CSARRRRLGEGAYEQYF. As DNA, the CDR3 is TGCAGTGCTAGACGTAGAAGATTGGGGGAGGGCGCCTACGAGCAGTACTTC.

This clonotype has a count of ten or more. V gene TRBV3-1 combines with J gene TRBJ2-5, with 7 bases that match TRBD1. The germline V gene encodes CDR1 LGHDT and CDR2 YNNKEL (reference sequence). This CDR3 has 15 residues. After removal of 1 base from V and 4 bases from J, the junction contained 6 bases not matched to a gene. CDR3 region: CASSQVDRDRETQYF. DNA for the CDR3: TGTGCCAGCAGCCAAGTCGACAGGGACCGAGAGACCCAGTACTTC.

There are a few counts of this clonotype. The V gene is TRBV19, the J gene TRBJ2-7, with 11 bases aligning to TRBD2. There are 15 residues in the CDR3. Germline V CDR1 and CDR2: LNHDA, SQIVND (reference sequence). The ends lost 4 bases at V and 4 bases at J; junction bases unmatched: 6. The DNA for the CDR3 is TGTGCCAGTAGTACCATACTAGCGGGAGTGTACGAGCAGTACTTC. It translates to CASSTILAGVYEQYF. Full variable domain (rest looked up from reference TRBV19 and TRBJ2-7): DGGITQSPKYLFRKEGQNVTLSCEQNLNHDAMYWYRQDPGQGLRLIYYSQIVNDFQKGDIAEGYSVSREKKESFPLTVTSAQKNPTAFYLCASSTILAGVYEQYFGPGTRLTVT.

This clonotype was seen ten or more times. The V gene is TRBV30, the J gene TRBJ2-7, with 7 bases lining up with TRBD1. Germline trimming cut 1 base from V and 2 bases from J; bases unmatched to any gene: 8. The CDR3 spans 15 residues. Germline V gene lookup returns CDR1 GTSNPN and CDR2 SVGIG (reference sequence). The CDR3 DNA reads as TGTGCCTGGAGTGGGGCCGGGACAGCAACCTACGAGCAGTACTTC. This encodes CAWSGAGTATYEQYF.

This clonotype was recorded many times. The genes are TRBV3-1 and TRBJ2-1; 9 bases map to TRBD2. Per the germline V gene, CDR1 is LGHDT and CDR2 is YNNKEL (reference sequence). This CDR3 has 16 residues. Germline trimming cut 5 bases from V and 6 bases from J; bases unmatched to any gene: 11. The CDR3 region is CASSNRGSGSPNEQFF. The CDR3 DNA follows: TGTGCCAGCAGCAACCGGGGTAGCGGGAGTCCCAATGAGCAGTTCTTC.

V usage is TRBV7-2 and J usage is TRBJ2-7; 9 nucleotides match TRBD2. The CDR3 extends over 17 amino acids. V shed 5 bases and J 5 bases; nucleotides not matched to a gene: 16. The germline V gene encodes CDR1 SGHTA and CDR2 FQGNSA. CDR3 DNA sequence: TGTGCCAGCAGCCAGGGTGACGATAGCGGGAGAGGCAACGAGCAGTACTTC. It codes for CASSQGDDSGRGNEQYF.

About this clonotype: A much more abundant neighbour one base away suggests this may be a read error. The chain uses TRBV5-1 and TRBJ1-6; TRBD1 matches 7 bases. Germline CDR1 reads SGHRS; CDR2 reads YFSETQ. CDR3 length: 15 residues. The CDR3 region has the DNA TGCGCCAGCAGCATTTCGACAGGGAGGAATTCACCCCTCCGCTTT. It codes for CASSISTGRNSPLRF.